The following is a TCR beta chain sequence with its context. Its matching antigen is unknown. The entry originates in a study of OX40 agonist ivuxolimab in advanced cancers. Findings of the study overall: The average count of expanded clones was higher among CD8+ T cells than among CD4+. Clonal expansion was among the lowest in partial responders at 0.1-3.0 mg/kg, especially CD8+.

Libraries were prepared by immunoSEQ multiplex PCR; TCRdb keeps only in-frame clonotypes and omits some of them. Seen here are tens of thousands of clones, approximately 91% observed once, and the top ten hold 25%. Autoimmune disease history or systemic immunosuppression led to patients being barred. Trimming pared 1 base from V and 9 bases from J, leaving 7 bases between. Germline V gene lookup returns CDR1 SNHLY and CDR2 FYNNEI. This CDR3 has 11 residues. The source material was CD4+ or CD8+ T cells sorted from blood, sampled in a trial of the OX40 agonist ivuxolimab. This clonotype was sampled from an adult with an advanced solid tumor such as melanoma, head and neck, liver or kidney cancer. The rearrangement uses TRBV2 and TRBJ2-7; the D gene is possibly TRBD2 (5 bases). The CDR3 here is CASSEGSGQYF. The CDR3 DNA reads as TGTGCCAGCAGTGAAGGGAGCGGGCAGTACTTC.